This TCR beta chain came from a study of blood T cell repertoires in COVID-19. Background on the study: PBMCs, B-cell-depleted T cells, or T cells provided the cDNA or gDNA that made up the material.

Seattle-derived patients entered the study during active infection and were followed longitudinally. Original processing methods: Reference gene primer amplification gave nucleated cell count estimates. The method was immunoSEQ multiplex PCR; TCRdb's version includes in-frame clones alone and lacks a portion of them. That table gives V, J and clone size, and the DNA gave D and trimming. The table has 350,000 or so clones, approximately 89% seen once; the top ten hold around 3.9%. The germline V gene has CDR1 LGHDT and CDR2 YNNKEL (reference sequence). This CDR3 region has 14 residues. V was cut by 2 bases and J by 3 bases, with 10 bases left in between.

The specimen sequenced was peripheral blood. This sequence was found in a woman aged 55-69 years with COVID-19, enrolled during active disease. The chain has TRBV3-1 (or the pseudogene TRBV3-2) and TRBJ1-1, with D hard to call. The CDR3 reads CASSQTERYTEAFF. CDR3 DNA: TGTGCCAGCAGCCAAACGGAGAGATACACTGAAGCTTTCTTT.